One sample yielded the 22 T cell receptor beta chains listed below, sequenced in a study of shared clonotypes between healthy human individuals. Measured with immunoSEQ multiplex PCR; TCRdb has only the in-frame clones, and not every one. Here the sample spans around 720,000 clones, around three quarters being singletons. The specimen was memory CD4+ T cells sorted from blood. Specified subset: CD45RA-negative fraction. The receptors shown here come from a woman under 40 in good health.

V and J are TRBV6-1 and TRBJ2-3; 8 bases map to TRBD1. CDR1 and CDR2 (germline): MNHNS, SASEGT. V lost 8 bases and J lost 9; bases outside the gene matches: 7. CDR3 length equals 12 residues. The CDR3 DNA reads TGTGCCAGCTGGGACAGGCCAGGCACGCAGTATTTT. This translates into CASWDRPGTQYF.

J is TRBJ1-4 and V is TRBV28; no definite D call. There are 14 residues in the CDR3. Germline values: CDR1 MDHEN, CDR2 SYDVKM. With 2 bases removed from V and 2 bases from J, the gap between germline ends came to 6 bases. In nucleotides, the CDR3 is TGTGCCAGCAGTTTACCCCCGACTAATGAAAAACTGTTTTTT. It translates to CASSLPPTNEKLFF.

The rearrangement links TRBV27 to TRBJ1-1, with D uncertain. V was trimmed by 5 bases and J by 0 bases, leaving 10 bases between them. CDR3 length equals 14 residues. Germline V gene data show CDR1 as MNHEY and CDR2 as SMNVEV (reference sequence). The DNA of the CDR3 is TGTGCCAGCAGTCCAGGAGGACTGAACACTGAAGCTTTCTTT. It encodes CASSPGGLNTEAFF.

J is TRBJ1-4 and V is TRBV6-6, with a tentative D call TRBD1 (6 bases). Per the germline V gene, CDR1 is MNHNY and CDR2 is SVGAGI (reference sequence). Trimming removed 5 bases from V and 8 bases from J, with 15 bases in between. This CDR3 has 14 residues. CDR3 sequence (DNA): TGTGCCAGCAGTACAGGGAACCTAAGAGAAAAACTGTTTTTT. Translation: CASSTGNLREKLFF.

As regards this clone: This sample also contains other DNA sequences that code for the same CDR3. This chain connects TRBV29-1 to TRBJ2-1; D possibly corresponds to TRBD2 (6 bases). CDR1 is SQVTM, CDR2 ANQGSEA, per germline. Trimming removed 3 bases at V and 4 bases at J, with 13 bases between. The CDR3 extends over 14 amino acids. CDR3 amino acids: CSVEPGLIYNEQFF. The CDR3 DNA reads as TGCAGCGTTGAGCCGGGACTCATATACAATGAGCAGTTCTTC.

This sequence joins TRBV19 and TRBJ1-5; D may be TRBD1 (5 bases). V lost 5 bases and J lost 12, with 20 bases in between. Germline lookup yields CDR1 LNHDA and CDR2 SQIVND (reference sequence). The CDR3 extends over 14 amino acids. The CDR3 DNA reads as TGTGCCAGTAGTGCCGGGACGTCGGGATGGAACCAGCATTTT. Protein product: CASSAGTSGWNQHF.

The rearrangement joins TRBV13 to TRBJ1-2; D gene ambiguous. Germline V gene data show CDR1 as PRHDT and CDR2 as FYEKMQ (reference sequence). V was pared by 0 bases and J by 2 bases, with 10 bases between. CDR3 size: 15 residues. This CDR3 reads CASSLGLGHNYGYTF. The CDR3 DNA follows: TGTGCCAGCAGCTTAGGGTTAGGGCACAACTATGGCTACACCTTC.

The chain employs TRBV9 and TRBJ1-2; a possible D gene is TRBD1 (6 bases). V was pared by 2 bases and J by 8 bases, with 13 bases between. CDR1 is SGDLS and CDR2 is YYNGEE in the germline V gene. The CDR3 spans 13 residues. CDR3 coding DNA: TGTGCCAGCAGCGTTAACAGGGTCGGGGGCTACACCTTC. Residues: CASSVNRVGGYTF. Using reference TRBV9 and TRBJ1-2 for the parts outside the CDR3, the full variable domain is DSGVTQTPKHLITATGQRVTLRCSPRSGDLSVYWYQQSLDQGLQFLIQYYNGEERAKGNILERFSAQQFPDLHSELNLSSLELGDSALYFCASSVNRVGGYTFGSGTRLTVV.

Note on this clone: Additional DNA sequences in this sample encode the identical CDR3. The chain employs TRBV28 and TRBJ1-5, with D hard to call. CDR3 size: 12 residues. CDR1 and CDR2 (germline): MDHEN, SYDVKM. The V end was cut by 6 bases, the J end by 7 bases, with 10 bases between. In nucleotides, the CDR3 is TGTGCCAGCAGCCTCATATACCAGCCCCAGCATTTT. Translation: CASSLIYQPQHF.

This chain uses TRBV7-2 with TRBJ2-1; 9 bases agree with TRBD1. This CDR3 spans 15 amino acids. The germline V gene encodes CDR1 SGHTA and CDR2 FQGNSA. With V trimmed by 4 bases and J by 8 bases, 9 bases remained unmatched. CDR3 amino acids: CASSSRQGGRDEQFF. The CDR3 DNA follows: TGTGCCAGCAGCTCGCGACAGGGGGGTAGGGATGAGCAGTTCTTC. Looking up the rest from reference TRBV7-2 and TRBJ2-1 gives the full variable domain: GAGVSQSPSNKVTEKGKDVELRCDPISGHTALYWYRQSLGQGLEFLIYFQGNSAPDKSGLPSDRFSAERTGGSVSTLTIQRTQQEDSAVYLCASSSRQGGRDEQFFGPGTRLTVL.

This clone was counted once. The chain links TRBV25-1 to TRBJ1-2; unclear D gene. This CDR3 has 15 amino acids. Trimming removed 0 bases from V and 8 bases from J, with 16 bases in between. The germline CDR1 and CDR2 sequences are MGHDK and SYGVNS. The CDR3 DNA reads TGTGCCAGCAGTGAATACAATACGGGCAAAAAAGGCTACACCTTC. It specifies CASSEYNTGKKGYTF.

The chain is built from TRBV29-1 and TRBJ1-2; a possible D gene is TRBD1 (5 bases). Per germline, CDR1 SQVTM and CDR2 ANQGSEA. This CDR3 contains 12 residues. With 5 bases removed from V and 5 bases from J, the gap between germline ends came to 12 bases. In nucleotides, the CDR3 is TGCAGCGTTTCTTGGGGCCTTTATGGCTACACCTTC. It translates to CSVSWGLYGYTF.

This clone was observed once. The V gene is TRBV6-5, the J gene TRBJ1-1, with a weak D call TRBD1 (5 bases). The germline V and J ends were trimmed by 6 bases and 11 bases, with 22 bases remaining between them. Looked up from germline, CDR1 is MNHEY and CDR2 is SVGAGI. CDR3 length: 14 residues. CDR3 nucleotides: TGTGCCAGCAGGTCCAACTGGGGCCACCCGGGGGCTTTCTTT. Encoded protein: CASRSNWGHPGAFF.

The V call is TRBV30, the J call TRBJ2-5; no clear D gene. CDR1 is GTSNPN and CDR2 is SVGIG in the germline V gene (reference sequence). The CDR3 consists of 11 residues. Trimming shortened V by 2 bases and J by 5 bases, and 6 bases separated the two germline ends. For the CDR3, the DNA is TGTGCCTGGAGTCGTTCGGAGACCCAGTACTTC. Translating gives CAWSRSETQYF.

The gene calls are TRBV28 and TRBJ1-5, with TRBD1 as a possible D gene (5 bases). CDR1 and CDR2 from the germline V gene are MDHEN and SYDVKM. The germline V and J ends were trimmed by 6 bases and 6 bases, with 21 bases remaining between them. This CDR3 has 16 amino acids. The DNA for the CDR3 is TGTGCCAGCAGCTCCCGGGGCGGGAACACAGGTCAGCCCCAGCATTTT. Translated, it gives CASSSRGGNTGQPQHF.

Note on this clone: The same CDR3 also results from other DNA sequences found in this sample. The CDR3 region is CSVEEQGNTEAFF. As DNA, the CDR3 is TGCAGCGTTGAAGAGCAGGGAAACACTGAAGCTTTCTTT. The J gene is TRBJ1-1, the V gene TRBV29-1; TRBD1 is a possible D gene (5 bases). The CDR3 length is 13 residues. Trimming took 0 bases from V and 2 from J, leaving 7 bases between them. The germline V gene encodes CDR1 SQVTM and CDR2 ANQGSEA.

The chain links TRBV2 to TRBJ2-7, with TRBD2 matching 7 bases. V trimming: 4 bases; J trimming: 0 bases; junction bases outside the gene matches: 6. Germline CDR1 and CDR2: SNHLY and FYNNEI. The CDR3 runs to 15 residues. The CDR3 loop reads CASSVRDYSSYEQYF. The CDR3 DNA sequence: TGTGCCAGCAGTGTGCGGGACTATTCCTCCTACGAGCAGTACTTC.

Here the CDR3 DNA reads TGTGCCAGCAGTGCGTACAGGGAAGAGACCCAGTACTTC. Protein sequence: CASSAYREETQYF. This rearrangement joins TRBV28 to TRBJ2-5; TRBD1 is a possible D gene (6 bases). The CDR3 is 13 amino acids. CDR1 and CDR2 from the germline V gene are MDHEN and SYDVKM. Trimming removed 5 bases from V and 3 bases from J, with 10 bases in between.

V and J are TRBV4-1 and TRBJ1-1; D remains unclear. Deletions cut 7 bases from V and 4 bases from J, with 25 bases between. The germline gives CDR1 MGHRA, CDR2 YSYEKL. This CDR3 comprises 17 residues. This CDR3 reads CASKLEETRLKGTEAFF. CDR3 nucleotides: TGCGCCAGCAAGCTTGAGGAGACACGGCTTAAGGGCACTGAAGCTTTCTTT.

This CDR3 reads CSVDSNLYNEQFF. In DNA, the CDR3 is TGCAGCGTTGACAGCAACTTATACAATGAGCAGTTCTTC. V usage is TRBV29-1 and J usage is TRBJ2-1; D is unclear. The CDR3 consists of 13 residues. V lost 3 bases and J 4 bases, leaving 10 bases between the germline ends. The V gene's germline CDR1 is SQVTM and CDR2 ANQGSEA.

The rearrangement uses TRBV30 and TRBJ2-7; 7 nucleotides match TRBD2. This CDR3 has 14 residues. Trimming cost V 6 bases and J 3 bases; bases outside gene matches: 11. The germline gives CDR1 GTSNPN, CDR2 SVGIG (reference sequence). CDR3 coding DNA: TGTGCCTGTCACCCTAGCGGACCGAACTACGAGCAGTACTTC. Protein product: CACHPSGPNYEQYF.

The V gene is TRBV7-2, the J gene TRBJ2-7; D remains unclear. Trimming removed 5 bases at V and 3 bases at J, with 14 bases between. There are 14 residues in the CDR3. Germline V lookup: CDR1 SGHTA, CDR2 FQGNSA. CDR3 nucleotides: TGTGCCAGCAGCCCAAGGCTGGTGAGCTACGAGCAGTACTTC. This translates into CASSPRLVSYEQYF. Based on the CDR3 plus reference TRBV7-2 and TRBJ2-7, the full variable domain is GAGVSQSPSNKVTEKGKDVELRCDPISGHTALYWYRQSLGQGLEFLIYFQGNSAPDKSGLPSDRFSAERTGGSVSTLTIQRTQQEDSAVYLCASSPRLVSYEQYFGPGTRLTVT.